This T cell receptor beta chain was identified during a study of cytomegalovirus exposure and HLA in healthy donors. Study as a whole: A previous analysis identified approximately 120 million unique TCR beta sequences derived from 180 million or so T cells.

PCR was performed using 60 Vbeta and 13 Jbeta primers. Method: immunoSEQ multiplex PCR; TCRdb's copy keeps in-frame clones and lacks some. The sample lists about 130,000 clones, more than 60% seen once, with about 1.7% in the top ten. Unmatched junction bases numbered 6, after V lost 5 bases and J lost 5 bases. In germline, CDR1 is SGHVS, CDR2 FQNEAQ. CDR3 length equals 16 residues. Findings and caveats of the study: Sequencing probably produced one cluster of sequence variants that were highly shared. In a later analysis, specific HLA alleles were associated with 15,000 to 20,000 TCR beta sequences at a 0.05 false discovery rate.

A remark on this clone: The antigen is unknown.

The sequencing input was PBMCs. This sequence joins TRBV7-8 and TRBJ2-1; TRBD2 matches 13 bases. The sequence was collected from a woman aged 35 to 49 in good health and CMV-seronegative. DNA for the CDR3: TGTGCCAGCAGCCCGAGGACTAGCGGGAGCGACAATGAGCAGTTCTTC. Residues: CASSPRTSGSDNEQFF.